Following are 3 T cell receptor beta chains from one sample sequenced in a study of blood T cell repertoires in COVID-19. Sequenced by immunoSEQ multiplex PCR; TCRdb stores in-frame clones only, minus some. The sample contains some 100,000 clones, over 75% of which appear only once. Sequenced: peripheral blood. These receptors all stem from a woman aged 50 to 60 with acute or convalescent COVID-19.

The rearrangement uses TRBV5-1 and TRBJ2-7; possible D gene TRBD1, 5 bases. The V end was cut by 2 bases, the J end by 2 bases, with 8 bases between. The germline V gene has CDR1 SGHRS and CDR2 YFSETQ. The CDR3 sequence is 13 residues long. CDR3 sequence reads: CASSFDRAYEQYF. The CDR3 nucleotides read TGCGCCAGCAGCTTTGACAGAGCCTACGAGCAGTACTTC.

The chain combines TRBV10-3 with TRBJ2-2, with D tentatively TRBD2 (5 bases). The germline V and J ends were trimmed by 8 bases and 5 bases, with 12 bases remaining between them. Germline V gene data show CDR1 as ENHRY and CDR2 as SYGVKD. The CDR3 loop spans 13 amino acids. DNA for the CDR3: TGTGCCATCCGGGCTAGCTTGACCGGGGAGCTGTTTTTT. Its protein product is CAIRASLTGELFF.

The chain carries TRBV19 and TRBJ1-1, with 8 bases identical to TRBD1. CDR1 and CDR2 from the germline V gene are LNHDA and SQIVND (reference sequence). The J segment lost 11 bases and the V segment lost 3 bases, leaving 8 bases of the junction unmatched. The CDR3 length is 13 residues. The CDR3 is CASSIGAGGNAFF. CDR3 coding DNA: TGTGCCAGTAGTATCGGGGCAGGGGGCAACGCTTTCTTT.